This T cell receptor beta chain was documented in a study of blood T cell repertoires in COVID-19. Study-level information: Acute and convalescent COVID-19 specimens originated in the United States, Italy and Spain.

Assay used: immunoSEQ multiplex PCR; TCRdb lists only in-frame clones, some missing. Seen here are tens of thousands of clones, more than 80% observed once, and the top ten hold approximately 4.8%. The sequence was obtained from an elderly man with acute or convalescent COVID-19. The sample comprised peripheral blood.

The CDR3 region has the DNA TGTGCTAGTGGTTCCCCGGGTGGGCCCCAGCATTTT. As protein: CASGSPGGPQHF. The V and J genes are TRBV12-5 and TRBJ1-5; no reliable D call. CDR3 length: 12 residues. Germline V gene data show CDR1 as LGHNT and CDR2 as FRNRAP. Trimming removed 4 bases at V and 9 bases at J, with 10 bases between.